Listed below are T cell receptor beta chains from one sample, sequenced in a study of cytomegalovirus exposure and HLA in healthy donors. Here immunoSEQ multiplex PCR was the method, and the copy in TCRdb shows in-frame clones only, minus some. The table shows some 74,000 clones, with approximately 70% occurring only once. Sequences were obtained from PBMCs. The origin of the receptors is a man aged 35 to 55 in good health and CMV-seropositive. Each CDR3 is given with its conserved first and last residue. Part of the rows lack a size; the others show once, few, many or a class for expanded clones.

clone_size: few; j_call: TRBJ1-1; v_call: TRBV6-6; cdr3_aa: CASRGTGETEAFF
clone_size: once; j_call: TRBJ1-2; v_call: TRBV28; cdr3_aa: CASSLLVDGYTF
clone_size: .; j_call: TRBJ2-7; v_call: TRBV29-1; cdr3_aa: CSAGTGGAYEQYF
clone_size: .; j_call: TRBJ1-2; v_call: TRBV28; cdr3_aa: CASRRDSNYGYTF
clone_size: .; j_call: TRBJ2-7; v_call: TRBV4-2; cdr3_aa: CASSQDKAAREQYF
clone_size: .; j_call: TRBJ1-2; v_call: TRBV13; cdr3_aa: CASSARDRGGYTF
clone_size: .; j_call: TRBJ2-7; v_call: TRBV4-2; cdr3_aa: CASSQSLAYEQYF
clone_size: .; j_call: TRBJ1-1; v_call: TRBV6-4; cdr3_aa: CASSRVDRGKTEAFF
clone_size: .; j_call: TRBJ2-2; v_call: TRBV30; cdr3_aa: CAWSVQIGTLTGELFF
clone_size: once; j_call: TRBJ2-1; v_call: TRBV29-1; cdr3_aa: CSAQYGTGLRNEQFF
clone_size: few; j_call: .; v_call: TRBV19; cdr3_aa: CASKTGTGAYEQYF
clone_size: few; j_call: TRBJ1-2; v_call: TRBV7-2; cdr3_aa: CASSLDREQNGYTF
clone_size: few; j_call: TRBJ1-2; v_call: TRBV28; cdr3_aa: CASSLAGWGGGYTF
clone_size: .; j_call: TRBJ1-1; v_call: TRBV6-1; cdr3_aa: CASSSRDMNTEAFF
clone_size: .; j_call: TRBJ2-7; v_call: TRBV5-4; cdr3_aa: CASSDDRTGDKQYF
clone_size: once; j_call: TRBJ1-5; v_call: TRBV9; cdr3_aa: CASSVGSGNQPQHF
clone_size: .; j_call: TRBJ1-1; v_call: TRBV5-1; cdr3_aa: CASSFGGVRAFF
clone_size: once; j_call: TRBJ2-3; v_call: TRBV9; cdr3_aa: CASSDKGARTDTQYF
clone_size: .; j_call: TRBJ2-2; v_call: TRBV2; cdr3_aa: CAVRTVTGELFF
clone_size: .; j_call: TRBJ1-6; v_call: TRBV21-1; cdr3_aa: CASSKVREENSPLHF
clone_size: .; j_call: TRBJ1-3; v_call: TRBV7-9; cdr3_aa: CASSQTTVLSGNTIYF
clone_size: .; j_call: TRBJ2-5; v_call: TRBV6-5; cdr3_aa: CASGGGQGEGETQYF
clone_size: .; j_call: TRBJ2-3; v_call: TRBV7-2; cdr3_aa: CASSQKRVDTDTQYF
clone_size: few; j_call: TRBJ2-5; v_call: TRBV11-3; cdr3_aa: CASSLNDRGFQETQYF
clone_size: .; j_call: TRBJ2-5; v_call: TRBV7-2; cdr3_aa: CASSTERGGHETQYF
clone_size: .; j_call: TRBJ1-4; v_call: TRBV7-2; cdr3_aa: CASSLVAATNEKLFF
clone_size: .; j_call: TRBJ1-5; v_call: TRBV27; cdr3_aa: CASSPLNQPQHF
clone_size: .; j_call: TRBJ2-2; v_call: TRBV9; cdr3_aa: CASSAIPPGELFF
clone_size: .; j_call: TRBJ1-4; v_call: TRBV15; cdr3_aa: CATSRDRAATNEKLFF
clone_size: once; j_call: TRBJ2-5; v_call: TRBV5-1; cdr3_aa: CASSLNRGSQETQYF
clone_size: .; j_call: TRBJ1-1; v_call: TRBV19; cdr3_aa: CASSIAGGHTEAFF
clone_size: .; j_call: TRBJ2-3; v_call: TRBV7-9; cdr3_aa: CASSLVAGGTDTQYF
clone_size: .; j_call: TRBJ1-2; v_call: TRBV28; cdr3_aa: CASSLATGRSLRYTF
clone_size: .; j_call: TRBJ2-3; v_call: TRBV19; cdr3_aa: CASSISGGGADTQYF
clone_size: once; j_call: TRBJ1-2; v_call: TRBV6-5; cdr3_aa: CASSYSTGFGGGYTF
clone_size: .; j_call: TRBJ1-3; v_call: TRBV19; cdr3_aa: CASSIDRTGPSGNTIYF
clone_size: once; j_call: TRBJ1-6; v_call: TRBV6-1; cdr3_aa: CASSEGGIVSSYNSPLHF
clone_size: few; j_call: TRBJ2-3; v_call: TRBV4-1; cdr3_aa: CASSQDWPQGSETQYF
clone_size: few; j_call: TRBJ1-6; v_call: TRBV2; cdr3_aa: CASRGGNSPLHF
clone_size: .; j_call: TRBJ2-2; v_call: TRBV5-1; cdr3_aa: CASTPVITNTGELFF
clone_size: few; j_call: TRBJ1-1; v_call: TRBV27; cdr3_aa: CASRDYRFWGTEAFF
clone_size: .; j_call: TRBJ1-2; v_call: TRBV7-6; cdr3_aa: CASSSGQGNYGYTF
clone_size: .; j_call: .; v_call: TRBV27; cdr3_aa: CASRAGTLSSYEQYF
clone_size: .; j_call: TRBJ1-4; v_call: TRBV6-5; cdr3_aa: CASSSLRDRDEKLFF
clone_size: .; j_call: TRBJ1-2; v_call: TRBV5-1; cdr3_aa: CASSLRREDYGYTF
clone_size: .; j_call: TRBJ1-1; v_call: TRBV9; cdr3_aa: CASSEQGANTEAFF
clone_size: .; j_call: TRBJ1-3; v_call: TRBV28; cdr3_aa: CASREQGSGNTIYF
clone_size: .; j_call: TRBJ2-3; v_call: TRBV27; cdr3_aa: CASSTRQGGTDTQYF
clone_size: .; j_call: TRBJ2-5; v_call: TRBV4-1; cdr3_aa: CASSLLPTRRETQYF
clone_size: .; j_call: TRBJ1-5; v_call: TRBV4-2; cdr3_aa: CASSQGTGSNQPQHF
clone_size: .; j_call: TRBJ2-7; v_call: TRBV6-5; cdr3_aa: CASSTGGGPYEQYF
clone_size: .; j_call: TRBJ2-5; v_call: TRBV18; cdr3_aa: CASSPDLVGTQYF
clone_size: .; j_call: TRBJ1-5; v_call: TRBV28; cdr3_aa: CAIGQGEFNQPQHF
clone_size: .; j_call: TRBJ2-7; v_call: TRBV6-6; cdr3_aa: CAGGPSGGEQYF
clone_size: few; j_call: TRBJ2-3; v_call: TRBV9; cdr3_aa: CASSARQAGSTDTQYF
clone_size: .; j_call: TRBJ1-3; v_call: TRBV29-1; cdr3_aa: CSGLNSGSNTIYF
clone_size: .; j_call: TRBJ1-2; v_call: TRBV4-3; cdr3_aa: CASSQDGGPYYGYTF
clone_size: .; j_call: TRBJ2-1; v_call: TRBV6-5; cdr3_aa: CASSTGTHNEQFF